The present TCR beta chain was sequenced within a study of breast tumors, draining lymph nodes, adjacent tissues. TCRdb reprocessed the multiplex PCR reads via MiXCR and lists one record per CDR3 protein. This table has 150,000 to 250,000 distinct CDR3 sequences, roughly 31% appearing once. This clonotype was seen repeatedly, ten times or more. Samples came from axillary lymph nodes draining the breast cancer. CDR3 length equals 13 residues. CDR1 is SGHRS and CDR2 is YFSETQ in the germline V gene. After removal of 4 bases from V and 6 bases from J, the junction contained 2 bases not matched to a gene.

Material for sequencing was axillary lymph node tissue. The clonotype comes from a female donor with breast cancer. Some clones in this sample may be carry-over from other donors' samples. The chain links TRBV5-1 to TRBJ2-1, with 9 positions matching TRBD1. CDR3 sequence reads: CASSLGQGNEQFF. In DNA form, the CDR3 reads TGCGCCAGCAGCCTGGGACAGGGCAATGAGCAGTTCTTC.